This is a list of T cell receptor beta chains from one sample in a study of response to subunit inactivated influenza vaccine. Each CDR3 protein gets one entry after TCRdb re-called the RT-PCR reads with MiXCR. This repertoire shows approximately 700,000 distinct CDR3 sequences, about 15% found once; its top ten account for around 7.3%. The specimen was PBMCs from blood, collected 14 days before vaccination. These receptors originate from a man over 45 who received an inactivated influenza vaccine. CDR3s include the opening cysteine and the closing phenylalanine or tryptophan. A D gene is named only where the DNA matches it firmly. For some rows the clone size is stated as once, few or many, or as a class when expanded; others skip it.

size: NA; J: TRBJ2-7; V: TRBV6-1; D: TRBD1; DNA: TGTGCCAGCACCAAGAATCGGGGACAGCCCTACGAGCAGTACTTC; CDR3: CASTKNRGQPYEQYF
size: many; J: TRBJ2-3; V: TRBV7-2; D: NA; DNA: TGTGCCAGCAGCATCCCGGGCACAGATACGCAGTATTTT; CDR3: CASSIPGTDTQYF
size: few; J: TRBJ2-5; V: TRBV9; D: TRBD2; DNA: TGTGCCAGCAGCGCCCGGACTAGCGGGATTGGGGAGACCCAGTACTTC; CDR3: CASSARTSGIGETQYF
size: NA; J: TRBJ2-7; V: TRBV12-3/TRBV12-4; D: NA; DNA: TGTGCCAGCAGGTTATTCGGGATATCCTACGAGCAGTACTTC; CDR3: CASRLFGISYEQYF
size: NA; J: TRBJ2-3; V: TRBV7-2; D: TRBD2; DNA: TGTGCCAGCAGCTCTAAAGCGGGAGGGCCGTATACGCAGTATTTT; CDR3: CASSSKAGGPYTQYF
size: few; J: TRBJ2-7; V: TRBV4-2; D: TRBD2; DNA: TGTGCCAGCAGCCAGGGGGGGACTAGCGGGGTCTACGAGCAGTACTTC; CDR3: CASSQGGTSGVYEQYF
size: NA; J: TRBJ2-5; V: TRBV4-1; D: TRBD1; DNA: TGCGCCAGCAGCCAACCCGACAGGGGCCAGGAGACCCAGTACTTC; CDR3: CASSQPDRGQETQYF
size: NA; J: TRBJ2-1; V: TRBV7-6; D: TRBD1; DNA: TGTGCCAGCAGCTTAGTCCTGACAGGGTTCAATGAGCAGTTCTTC; CDR3: CASSLVLTGFNEQFF
size: NA; J: TRBJ2-6; V: TRBV6-5; D: NA; DNA: TGTGCCAGCAGTTACACGTCAGGCTCTGGGGCCAACGTCCTGACTTTC; CDR3: CASSYTSGSGANVLTF
size: NA; J: TRBJ1-1; V: TRBV6-1; D: NA; DNA: TGTGCCAGCAATCTTTACGGGGGGGTGAACACTGAAGCTTTCTTT; CDR3: CASNLYGGVNTEAFF
size: many; J: TRBJ2-1; V: TRBV5-6; D: TRBD2; DNA: TGTGCCAGCAGCGAGGGACTAGCGGGTAACAATGAGCAGTTCTTC; CDR3: CASSEGLAGNNEQFF
size: NA; J: TRBJ2-1; V: TRBV12-3/TRBV12-4; D: NA; DNA: TGTGCCAGCGGAGAACAGGGCCCTCGGTTCTTC; CDR3: CASGEQGPRFF
size: many; J: TRBJ2-2; V: TRBV11-2; D: NA; DNA: TGTGCCAGCAGCTTAGAAATGGGAAGTACCGGGGAGCTGTTTTTT; CDR3: CASSLEMGSTGELFF
size: many; J: TRBJ1-3; V: TRBV7-9; D: NA; DNA: TGTGCCAGCAGCGTCGGGAGCTCTGGAAACACCATATATTTT; CDR3: CASSVGSSGNTIYF
size: NA; J: TRBJ1-6; V: TRBV27; D: TRBD1; DNA: TGTGCCAGCAGTTTAGACTCAGGGGGGAATTCACCCCTCCACTTT; CDR3: CASSLDSGGNSPLHF
size: NA; J: TRBJ2-5; V: TRBV7-3; D: NA; DNA: TGTGCCAGCAGCTTCCAGGGCCAGGCTCAAGAGACCCAGTACTTC; CDR3: CASSFQGQAQETQYF
size: few; J: TRBJ2-5; V: TRBV7-9; D: TRBD2; DNA: TGTGCCAGCAGCTGGCCGGGACTAGCGGGAGTAGAGACCCAGTACTTC; CDR3: CASSWPGLAGVETQYF
size: few; J: TRBJ1-2; V: TRBV28; D: NA; DNA: TGTGCCAGCAGTTTTCAGGGAACTAACTATGGCTACACCTTC; CDR3: CASSFQGTNYGYTF
size: NA; J: TRBJ2-6; V: TRBV12-3/TRBV12-4; D: NA; DNA: TGTGCCAGCAGGCAGAGGTCTGGGGCCAACGTCCTGACTTTC; CDR3: CASRQRSGANVLTF
size: few; J: TRBJ2-5; V: TRBV28; D: NA; DNA: TGTGCCAGCAGTTTTAGGGCATTTAAAGAGACCCAGTACTTC; CDR3: CASSFRAFKETQYF
size: few; J: TRBJ1-5; V: TRBV30; D: NA; DNA: TGTGCCTGGAATTTAAAGGGGAGTAACAATCAGCCCCAGCATTTT; CDR3: CAWNLKGSNNQPQHF
size: NA; J: TRBJ2-5; V: TRBV11-2; D: TRBD2; DNA: TGTGCCAGCAGCTTAGATATGAGGACTAGCGGGAGTAAGACCCAGTACTTC; CDR3: CASSLDMRTSGSKTQYF
size: few; J: TRBJ2-7; V: TRBV27; D: NA; DNA: TGTGCCAGCAGTTTATCGTGGAGACACGAGCAGTACTTC; CDR3: CASSLSWRHEQYF
size: NA; J: TRBJ2-1; V: TRBV28; D: NA; DNA: TGTGCCAGCAGTTTATATGGAAACTACAATGAGCAGTTCTTC; CDR3: CASSLYGNYNEQFF
size: NA; J: TRBJ2-7; V: TRBV20-1; D: TRBD1; DNA: TGCAGTGCGGAAGCCGGGACAGGGTACTCCGAGCAGTACTTC; CDR3: CSAEAGTGYSEQYF
size: NA; J: TRBJ1-1; V: TRBV5-5; D: TRBD1; DNA: TGTGCCAGCAGCCGCGGACAGGGGAGGAACACTGAAGCTTTCTTT; CDR3: CASSRGQGRNTEAFF
size: NA; J: TRBJ1-5; V: TRBV7-2; D: NA; DNA: TGTGCCAGCAGCTTTGCGGCTAATCAACGGCCCCAGCATTTT; CDR3: CASSFAANQRPQHF
size: few; J: TRBJ2-2; V: TRBV6-1; D: NA; DNA: TGTGCCAGCAGGAGAAGACAGGAGAACACCGGGGAGCTGTTTTTT; CDR3: CASRRRQENTGELFF
size: NA; J: TRBJ1-5; V: TRBV12-3/TRBV12-4; D: NA; DNA: TGTGCCAGCAGTTTAAGGGACAATCAGCCCCAGCATTTT; CDR3: CASSLRDNQPQHF
size: NA; J: TRBJ2-7; V: TRBV5-1; D: NA; DNA: TGCGCCAGCAGCTCGGGAGAGGAGCAGTACTTC; CDR3: CASSSGEEQYF
size: NA; J: TRBJ1-4; V: TRBV27; D: NA; DNA: TGTGCCAGCGAAAGGAAAATAAATGAAAAACTGTTTTTT; CDR3: CASERKINEKLFF
size: once; J: TRBJ2-7; V: TRBV15; D: TRBD1; DNA: TGTGCCACCAAACCGACAGGGACGTTCTACGAGCAGTACTTC; CDR3: CATKPTGTFYEQYF
size: few; J: TRBJ2-1; V: TRBV6-5; D: TRBD2; DNA: TGTGCCAGCAGTTATCTAGCGGGGCCTTACAATGAGCAGTTCTTC; CDR3: CASSYLAGPYNEQFF
size: few; J: TRBJ2-5; V: TRBV7-3; D: NA; DNA: TGTGCCAGCAGCTTATTCCGGGGCAGGGTACAAGAGACCCAGTACTTC; CDR3: CASSLFRGRVQETQYF
size: NA; J: TRBJ2-5; V: TRBV27; D: TRBD1; DNA: TGTGCCAGCAGTTTATTGAGGGGGCAGGGGTACCAAGAGACCCAGTACTTC; CDR3: CASSLLRGQGYQETQYF